This section outlines one TCR beta chain sequence together with its context. Its antigen is unknown. The data are from a study of OX40 agonist ivuxolimab in advanced cancers. General study results and limits: Expanded clones belonging to CD8+ T cells outnumbered, on average, those of CD4+.

The assay was immunoSEQ multiplex PCR, and TCRdb's table has in-frame clones only and misses some. The data hold roughly 88,000 clones, with around 87% observed a single time. Per the germline V gene, CDR1 is MGHRA and CDR2 is YSYEKL. The CDR3 has 15 residues. Trimming left V 0 bases short and J 5 bases short, with 13 bases between. The sequence derives from an adult with an advanced solid tumor such as melanoma, head and neck, liver or kidney cancer. Sequenced material: CD4+ or CD8+ T cells sorted from blood, taken in a trial of the OX40 agonist ivuxolimab. The V and J genes are TRBV4-1 and TRBJ2-5; perhaps TRBD2 as D (6 bases). CDR3 sequence: CASSQDPRAGETQYF. The CDR3 DNA reads as TGCGCCAGCAGCCAAGATCCCAGGGCGGGGGAGACCCAGTACTTC.